This T cell receptor (beta chain) was captured in a study of blood T cell repertoires in COVID-19. For the study at large: The analysed material was cDNA or gDNA that came from T cells, B-cell-depleted T cells, or PBMCs.

Deletions cut 3 bases from V and 4 bases from J, with 12 bases between. This CDR3 is built from 15 residues. Germline values: CDR1 KGHSH, CDR2 LQKENI. Methods used by the authors: Cell counts per sample came from amplifying reference gene primers. Assay: immunoSEQ multiplex PCR; the TCRdb copy retains only in-frame clones and omits some. V and J calls and clone size are given by that table; D and trimming were obtained from the DNA. Of about 200,000 clones in the sample, roughly 92% were seen once. The sequence was collected from a man in his sixties with COVID-19, enrolled during active disease. The chain is built from TRBV18 and TRBJ2-2; D may be TRBD1 (5 bases). The sequenced sample consisted of peripheral blood. CDR3 in DNA: TGTGCCAGCTCACCCCAGGGTTCGGCCACCGGGGAGCTGTTTTTT. This sequence encodes CASSPQGSATGELFF.